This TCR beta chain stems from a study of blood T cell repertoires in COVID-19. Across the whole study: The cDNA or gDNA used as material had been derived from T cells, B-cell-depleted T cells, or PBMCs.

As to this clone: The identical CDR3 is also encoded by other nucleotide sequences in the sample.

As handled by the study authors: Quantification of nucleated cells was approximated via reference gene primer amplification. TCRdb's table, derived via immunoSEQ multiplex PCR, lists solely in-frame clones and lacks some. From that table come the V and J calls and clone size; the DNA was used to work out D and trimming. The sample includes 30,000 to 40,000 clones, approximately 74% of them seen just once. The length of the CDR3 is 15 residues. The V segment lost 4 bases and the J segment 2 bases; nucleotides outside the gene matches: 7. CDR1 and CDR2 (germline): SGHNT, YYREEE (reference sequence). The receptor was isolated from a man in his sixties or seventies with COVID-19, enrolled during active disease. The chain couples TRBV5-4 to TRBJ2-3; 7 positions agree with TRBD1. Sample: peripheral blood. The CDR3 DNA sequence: TGTGCCAGCAGCACCGACAGGGATCACACAGATACGCAGTATTTT. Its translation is CASSTDRDHTDTQYF.